This T cell receptor beta chain was identified during a study of OX40 agonist ivuxolimab in advanced cancers. Study details: Ivuxolimab, an antibody acting as an agonist of OX40 (CD134), was used to treat patients. At 0.01 to 10 mg/kg, ivuxolimab was administered intravenously to patients every 2 weeks.

This clone was seen once. Its cognate antigen is unknown. V trimming: 3 bases; J trimming: 7 bases; junction bases outside the gene matches: 10. This CDR3 has 15 amino acids. The germline V gene encodes CDR1 SGDLS and CDR2 YYNGEE. Blood was sampled at baseline, cycle 4 day 1, and cycle 7 day 1. Findings of the study overall: In the 0.1 to 3.0 mg/kg range, CD4+ and CD8+ blood T cells had expanded clonally by week 6.

Measured with immunoSEQ multiplex PCR; TCRdb has only the in-frame clones, and not every one. The sample comprises about 91,000 clones, around 88% of which are singletons, and approximately 0.5% rests with the top ten. The rearrangement uses TRBV9 and TRBJ2-1; 7 positions match TRBD1. Sequences were derived from CD4+ or CD8+ T cells sorted from blood, sampled in a trial of the OX40 agonist ivuxolimab. The origin of this receptor is an adult with an advanced solid tumor such as melanoma, head and neck, liver or kidney cancer. Here the CDR3 DNA reads TGTGCCAGCAGCGCCCGGGACAGCCGAATAAATGAGCAGTTCTTC. It yields the protein CASSARDSRINEQFF. The full variable domain, with the rest looked up from reference TRBV9 and TRBJ2-1, is DSGVTQTPKHLITATGQRVTLRCSPRSGDLSVYWYQQSLDQGLQFLIQYYNGEERAKGNILERFSAQQFPDLHSELNLSSLELGDSALYFCASSARDSRINEQFFGPGTRLTVL.